The rows below give T cell receptor beta chains drawn from one sample of a study of identical twins. TCRdb itself ran the 5' RACE reads through MiXCR, one entry per CDR3 protein. The data contain approximately 490,000 distinct CDR3 sequences, more than 20% of them singletons. These data are also associated with another study on yellow fever vaccine responses in identical twins.

Sequencing was performed on CD4+ T cells sorted from blood. These receptors were obtained from a woman younger than 30 in good health. Each CDR3 is given with its conserved first and last residue. Clone size is given for some rows only: seen once, a few or many times, or a class if the clone is expanded.

clone size: .
CDR3 length: 20
V gene: TRBV20-1
J gene: TRBJ2-3
CDR3 protein: CSASFLGQAKAGSSTDTQYF

clone size: .
CDR3 length: 13
V gene: TRBV19
J gene: TRBJ2-1
CDR3 protein: CASSIFRENEQFF

clone size: few
CDR3 length: 15
V gene: TRBV12-3/TRBV12-4
J gene: TRBJ2-2
CDR3 protein: CASTATYWNTGELFF

clone size: many
CDR3 length: 13
V gene: TRBV11-2
J gene: TRBJ2-3
CDR3 protein: CASSLLGTDTQYF

clone size: .
CDR3 length: 15
V gene: TRBV5-1
J gene: TRBJ2-7
CDR3 protein: CASSFLDRGFYEQYF

clone size: .
CDR3 length: 15
V gene: TRBV9
J gene: TRBJ2-3
CDR3 protein: CASSVGGLSTDTQYF

clone size: .
CDR3 length: 14
V gene: TRBV15
J gene: TRBJ1-2
CDR3 protein: CATSLPHDTYGYTF

clone size: few
CDR3 length: 11
V gene: TRBV6-1
J gene: TRBJ1-1
CDR3 protein: CASIEQGKAFF

clone size: few
CDR3 length: 15
V gene: TRBV6-1
J gene: TRBJ1-6
CDR3 protein: CASSPGQVHNSPLHF

clone size: .
CDR3 length: 14
V gene: TRBV20-1
J gene: TRBJ2-1
CDR3 protein: CSARGTSGYNEQFF

clone size: few
CDR3 length: 17
V gene: TRBV6-5
J gene: TRBJ2-3
CDR3 protein: CASSYLGLAGGTDTQYF

clone size: .
CDR3 length: 14
V gene: TRBV5-1
J gene: TRBJ2-1
CDR3 protein: CASSLWTSGGATFF

clone size: few
CDR3 length: 14
V gene: TRBV12-3/TRBV12-4
J gene: TRBJ1-3
CDR3 protein: CASRAATSGNTIYF

clone size: .
CDR3 length: 14
V gene: TRBV2
J gene: TRBJ2-5
CDR3 protein: CASSEGTVLETQYF

clone size: .
CDR3 length: 15
V gene: TRBV7-2
J gene: TRBJ1-5
CDR3 protein: CASRTGTEPNQPQHF

clone size: .
CDR3 length: 15
V gene: TRBV27
J gene: TRBJ2-3
CDR3 protein: CASSLSRVDRGTQYF

clone size: few
CDR3 length: 14
V gene: TRBV12-3/TRBV12-4
J gene: TRBJ2-1
CDR3 protein: CASALAGGSNEQFF

clone size: .
CDR3 length: 15
V gene: TRBV5-1
J gene: TRBJ2-2
CDR3 protein: CASSLKTGNTGELFF

clone size: .
CDR3 length: 15
V gene: TRBV10-1
J gene: TRBJ2-6
CDR3 protein: CASSDSLSGANVLTF

clone size: .
CDR3 length: 13
V gene: TRBV29-1
J gene: TRBJ2-2
CDR3 protein: CSVYGQVTGELFF

clone size: .
CDR3 length: 13
V gene: TRBV27
J gene: TRBJ2-7
CDR3 protein: CASSSRPHYEQYF

clone size: few
CDR3 length: 12
V gene: TRBV10-2
J gene: TRBJ1-1
CDR3 protein: CASSVANTEAFF

clone size: .
CDR3 length: 15
V gene: TRBV3-1
J gene: TRBJ1-5
CDR3 protein: CASSQDLGVSQPQHF

clone size: .
CDR3 length: 12
V gene: TRBV7-6
J gene: TRBJ1-1
CDR3 protein: CASSTRGGEAFF

clone size: .
CDR3 length: 14
V gene: TRBV7-2
J gene: TRBJ2-5
CDR3 protein: CASSTHRPQETQYF

clone size: .
CDR3 length: 12
V gene: TRBV3-1
J gene: TRBJ1-1
CDR3 protein: CASSQASTEAFF

clone size: few
CDR3 length: 18
V gene: TRBV20-1
J gene: TRBJ1-6
CDR3 protein: CSARDGGRINAYNSPLHF

clone size: .
CDR3 length: 12
V gene: TRBV13
J gene: TRBJ2-7
CDR3 protein: CASSSTVGEQYF

clone size: .
CDR3 length: 9
V gene: TRBV11-3
J gene: TRBJ2-4
CDR3 protein: CASQRVQYF

clone size: few
CDR3 length: 17
V gene: TRBV20-1
J gene: TRBJ2-5
CDR3 protein: CSARNPPPGTGQETQYF

clone size: .
CDR3 length: 13
V gene: TRBV28
J gene: TRBJ2-7
CDR3 protein: CASSFLQGWEQYF

clone size: .
CDR3 length: 17
V gene: TRBV28
J gene: TRBJ1-5
CDR3 protein: CASSLPERRTMNQPQHF

clone size: .
CDR3 length: 17
V gene: TRBV6-1
J gene: TRBJ1-1
CDR3 protein: CASSDPAGLVRDTEAFF